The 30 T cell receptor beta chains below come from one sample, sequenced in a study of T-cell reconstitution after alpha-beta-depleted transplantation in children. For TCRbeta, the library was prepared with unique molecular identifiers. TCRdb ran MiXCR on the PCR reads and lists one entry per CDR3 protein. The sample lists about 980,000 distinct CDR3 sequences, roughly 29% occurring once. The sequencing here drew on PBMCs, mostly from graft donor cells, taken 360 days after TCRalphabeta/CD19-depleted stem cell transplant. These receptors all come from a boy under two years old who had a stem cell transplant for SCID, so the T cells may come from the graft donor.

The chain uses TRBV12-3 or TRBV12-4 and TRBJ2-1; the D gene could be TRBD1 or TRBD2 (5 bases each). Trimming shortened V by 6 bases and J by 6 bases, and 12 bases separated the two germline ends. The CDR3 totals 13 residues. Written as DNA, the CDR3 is TGTGCCAGCAGCTCCCGGGGCGCCAATGAGCAGTTCTTC. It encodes CASSSRGANEQFF.

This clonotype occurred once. CDR3 DNA: TGTGCCAGCAGTGCGCACAGGTTGGAAGCTTTCTTT. Encoded protein: CASSAHRLEAFF. The chain is built from TRBV2 and TRBJ1-1; D perhaps matches TRBD1 (5 bases). This CDR3 has 12 amino acids. Germline assignment: CDR1 SNHLY and CDR2 FYNNEI. Between the trimmed V and J ends, which lost 4 bases and 8 bases, there was a span of 11 bases.

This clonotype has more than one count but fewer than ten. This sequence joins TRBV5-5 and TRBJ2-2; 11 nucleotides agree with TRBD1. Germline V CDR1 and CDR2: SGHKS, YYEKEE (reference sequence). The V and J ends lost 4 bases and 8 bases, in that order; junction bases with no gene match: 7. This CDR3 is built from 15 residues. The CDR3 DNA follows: TGTGCCAGCAGCCCCCGGGACAGGGGGTGGGGGGAGCTGTTTTTT. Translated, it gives CASSPRDRGWGELFF. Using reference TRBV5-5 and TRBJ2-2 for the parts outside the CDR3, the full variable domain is DAGVTQSPTHLIKTRGQQVTLRCSPISGHKSVSWYQQVLGQGPQFIFQYYEKEERGRGNFPDRFSARQFPNYSSELNVNALLLGDSALYLCASSPRDRGWGELFFGEGSRLTVL.

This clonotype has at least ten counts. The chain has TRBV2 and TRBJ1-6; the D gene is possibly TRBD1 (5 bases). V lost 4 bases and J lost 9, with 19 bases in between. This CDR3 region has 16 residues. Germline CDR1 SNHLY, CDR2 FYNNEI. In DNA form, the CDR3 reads TGTGCCAGCAGTGGTTGGCAGGGCTCGGTAGTTTCACCCCTCCACTTT. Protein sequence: CASSGWQGSVVSPLHF. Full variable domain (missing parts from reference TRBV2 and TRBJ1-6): EPEVTQTPSHQVTQMGQEVILRCVPISNHLYFYWYRQILGQKVEFLVSFYNNEISEKSEIFDDQFSVERPDGSNFTLKIRSTKLEDSAMYFCASSGWQGSVVSPLHFGNGTRLTVT.

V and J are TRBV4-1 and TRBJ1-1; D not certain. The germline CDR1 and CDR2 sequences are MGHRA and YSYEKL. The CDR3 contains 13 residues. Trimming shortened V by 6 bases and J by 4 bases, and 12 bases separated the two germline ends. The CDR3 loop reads CASSSTEGTEAFF. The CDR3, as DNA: TGCGCCAGCAGTTCTACGGAGGGCACTGAAGCTTTCTTT.

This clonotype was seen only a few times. Written as DNA, the CDR3 is TGTGCCAGCAGCTTAGTTGCCTCGCCGGGTTATGGCTACACCTTC. Protein sequence: CASSLVASPGYGYTF. The gene calls are TRBV11-2 and TRBJ1-2; D is unclear. Between the trimmed V and J ends, which lost 1 base and 5 bases, there was a span of 14 bases. The CDR3 is 15 residues long. Germline CDR1 reads SGHAT; CDR2 reads FQNNGV.

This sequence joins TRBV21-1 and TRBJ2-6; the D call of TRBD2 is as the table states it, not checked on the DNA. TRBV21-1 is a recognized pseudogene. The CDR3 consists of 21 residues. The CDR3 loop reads CASSNHHRRTGAWSGANVLTF. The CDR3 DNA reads TGTGCCAGCAGCAACCACCACCGACGGACGGGAGCGTGGTCTGGGGCCAACGTCCTGACTTTC.

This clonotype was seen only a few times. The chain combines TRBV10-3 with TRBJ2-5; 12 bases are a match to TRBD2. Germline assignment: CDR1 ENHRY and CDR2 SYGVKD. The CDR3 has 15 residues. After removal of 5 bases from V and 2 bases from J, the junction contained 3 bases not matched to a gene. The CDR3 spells CAISTSGGLQETQYF. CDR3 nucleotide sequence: TGTGCCATCAGTACTAGCGGGGGGCTTCAAGAGACCCAGTACTTC.

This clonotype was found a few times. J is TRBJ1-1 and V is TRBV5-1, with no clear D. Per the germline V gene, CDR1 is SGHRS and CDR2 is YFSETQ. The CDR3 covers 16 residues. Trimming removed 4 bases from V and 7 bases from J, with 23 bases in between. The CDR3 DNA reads TGCGCCAGCAGCGCGCCCGGACTTCTCTCCCCTGGTGAAGCTTTCTTT. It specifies CASSAPGLLSPGEAFF. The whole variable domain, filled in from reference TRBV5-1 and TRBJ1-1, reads KAGVTQTPRYLIKTRGQQVTLSCSPISGHRSVSWYQQTPGQGLQFLFEYFSETQRNKGNFPGRFSGRQFSNSRSEMNVSTLELGDSALYLCASSAPGLLSPGEAFFGQGTRLTVV.

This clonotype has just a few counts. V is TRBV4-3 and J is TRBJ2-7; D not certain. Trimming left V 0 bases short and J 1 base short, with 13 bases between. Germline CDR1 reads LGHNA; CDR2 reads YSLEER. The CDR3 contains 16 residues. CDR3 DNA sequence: TGCGCCAGCAGCCAAGATTTGAGGTGGCAGTCCTACGAGCAGTACTTC. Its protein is CASSQDLRWQSYEQYF.

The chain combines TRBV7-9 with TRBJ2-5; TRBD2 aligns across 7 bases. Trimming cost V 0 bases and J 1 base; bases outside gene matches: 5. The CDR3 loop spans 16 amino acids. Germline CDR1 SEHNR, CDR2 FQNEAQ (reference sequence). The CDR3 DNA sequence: TGTGCCAGCAGCTTAGCCCCTCGGGGGGTCCAAGAGACCCAGTACTTC. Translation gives CASSLAPRGVQETQYF.

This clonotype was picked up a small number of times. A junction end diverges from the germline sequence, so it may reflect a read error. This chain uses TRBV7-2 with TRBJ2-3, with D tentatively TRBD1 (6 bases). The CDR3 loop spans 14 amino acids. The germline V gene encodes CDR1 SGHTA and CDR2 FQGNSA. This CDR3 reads CASSWDTSTYTQYF. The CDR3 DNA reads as TGTGCCAGCAGCTGGGACACCAGCACATATACGCAGTATTTT.

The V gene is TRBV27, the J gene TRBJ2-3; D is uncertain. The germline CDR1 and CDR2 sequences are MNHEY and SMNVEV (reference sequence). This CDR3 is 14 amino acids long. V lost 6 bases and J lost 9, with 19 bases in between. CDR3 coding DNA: TGTGCCAGCAGAGGCCAGTTTGGGATCGGGACGCAGTATTTT. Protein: CASRGQFGIGTQYF.

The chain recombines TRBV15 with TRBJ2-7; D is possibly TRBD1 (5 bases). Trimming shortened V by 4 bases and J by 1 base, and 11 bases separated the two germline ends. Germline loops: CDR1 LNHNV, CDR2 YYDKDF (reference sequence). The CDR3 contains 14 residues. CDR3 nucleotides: TGTGCCACCAGCACCCAACAGGTATCCTACGAGCAGTACTTC. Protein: CATSTQQVSYEQYF.

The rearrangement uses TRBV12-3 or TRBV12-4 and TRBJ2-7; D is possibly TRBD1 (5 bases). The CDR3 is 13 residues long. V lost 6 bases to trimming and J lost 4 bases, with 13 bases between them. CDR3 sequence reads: CASRKTVMYEQYF. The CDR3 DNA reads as TGTGCCAGCAGGAAGACAGTGATGTACGAGCAGTACTTC.

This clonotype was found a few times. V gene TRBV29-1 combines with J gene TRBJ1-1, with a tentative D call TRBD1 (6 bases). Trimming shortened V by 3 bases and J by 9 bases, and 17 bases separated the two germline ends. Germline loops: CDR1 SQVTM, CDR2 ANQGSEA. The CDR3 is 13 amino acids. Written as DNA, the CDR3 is TGCAGCGTTGAGGGGAGGGGGAAGCTACAAGCTTTCTTT. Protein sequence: CSVEGRGKLQAFF.

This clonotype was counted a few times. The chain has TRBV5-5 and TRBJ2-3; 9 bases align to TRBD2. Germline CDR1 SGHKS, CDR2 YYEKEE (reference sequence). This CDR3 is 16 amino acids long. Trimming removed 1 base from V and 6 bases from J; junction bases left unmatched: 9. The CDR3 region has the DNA TGTGCCAGCAGCTTGAGGGGGACTAGCATTTCCGATACGCAGTATTTT. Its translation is CASSLRGTSISDTQYF. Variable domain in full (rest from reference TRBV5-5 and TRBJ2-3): DAGVTQSPTHLIKTRGQQVTLRCSPISGHKSVSWYQQVLGQGPQFIFQYYEKEERGRGNFPDRFSARQFPNYSSELNVNALLLGDSALYLCASSLRGTSISDTQYFGPGTRLTVL.

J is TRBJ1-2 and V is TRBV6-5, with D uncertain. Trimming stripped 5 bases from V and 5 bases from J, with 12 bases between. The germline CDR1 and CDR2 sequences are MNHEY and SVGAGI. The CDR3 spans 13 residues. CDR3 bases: TGTGCCAGCAGTCCGACACCAGCTTATGGCTACACCTTC. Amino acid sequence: CASSPTPAYGYTF.

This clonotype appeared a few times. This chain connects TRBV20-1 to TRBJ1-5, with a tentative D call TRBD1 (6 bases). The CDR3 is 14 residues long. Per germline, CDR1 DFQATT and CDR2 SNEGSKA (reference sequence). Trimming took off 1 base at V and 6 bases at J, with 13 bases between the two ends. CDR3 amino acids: CSARGNRESQPQHF. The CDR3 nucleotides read TGCAGTGCTAGAGGTAACAGGGAAAGTCAGCCCCAGCATTTT.

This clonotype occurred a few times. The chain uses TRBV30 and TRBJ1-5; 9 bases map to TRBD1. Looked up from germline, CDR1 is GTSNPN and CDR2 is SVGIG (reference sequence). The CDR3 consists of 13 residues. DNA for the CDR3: TGTGCTTCGGGACAGGGAGGGGACCAGCCCCAGCATTTT. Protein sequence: CASGQGGDQPQHF. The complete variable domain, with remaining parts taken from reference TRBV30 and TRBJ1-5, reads SQTIHQWPATLVQPVGSPLSLECTVEGTSNPNLYWYRQAAGRGLQLLFYSVGIGQISSEVPQNLSASRPQDRQFILSSKKLLLSDSGFYLCASGQGGDQPQHFGDGTRLSIL.

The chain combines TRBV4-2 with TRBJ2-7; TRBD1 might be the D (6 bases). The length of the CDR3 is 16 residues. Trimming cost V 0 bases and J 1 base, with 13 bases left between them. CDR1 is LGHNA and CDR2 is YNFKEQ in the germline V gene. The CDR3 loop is CASSQDDPGASYEQYF. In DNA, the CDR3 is TGTGCCAGCAGCCAAGATGACCCAGGGGCTTCCTACGAGCAGTACTTC.

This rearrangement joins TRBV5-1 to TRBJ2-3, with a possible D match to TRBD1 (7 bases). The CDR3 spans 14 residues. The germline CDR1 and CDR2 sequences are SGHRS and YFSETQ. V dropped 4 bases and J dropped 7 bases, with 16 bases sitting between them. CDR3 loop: CASSAGGPANTQYF. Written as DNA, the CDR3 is TGCGCCAGCAGCGCAGGGGGGCCTGCAAATACGCAGTATTTT.

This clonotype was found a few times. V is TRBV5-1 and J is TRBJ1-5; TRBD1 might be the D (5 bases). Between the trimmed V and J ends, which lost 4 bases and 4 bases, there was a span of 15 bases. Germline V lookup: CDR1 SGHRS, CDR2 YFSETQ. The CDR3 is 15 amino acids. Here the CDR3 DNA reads TGCGCCAGCAGCCTGGAGGGGAGGGTAAATCAGCCCCAGCATTTT. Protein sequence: CASSLEGRVNQPQHF.

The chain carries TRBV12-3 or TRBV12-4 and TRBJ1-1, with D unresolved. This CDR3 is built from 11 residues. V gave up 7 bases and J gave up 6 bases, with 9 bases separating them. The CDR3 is CASIEQAEAFF. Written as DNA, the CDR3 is TGTGCCAGCATCGAGCAGGCTGAAGCTTTCTTT.

CDR3 sequence reads: CASRGQDNTEAFF. CDR3 coding DNA: TGTGCCAGCAGGGGACAGGACAACACTGAAGCTTTCTTT. The chain is built from TRBV7-3 and TRBJ1-1; 8 bases are a match to TRBD1. V dropped 6 bases and J dropped 2; count of bases not matched to a gene: 2. The CDR3 contains 13 residues. Germline V gene lookup returns CDR1 SGHTA and CDR2 FQGTGA. Using reference TRBV7-3 and TRBJ1-1 for the parts outside the CDR3, the full variable domain is GAGVSQTPSNKVTEKGKYVELRCDPISGHTALYWYRQSLGQGPEFLIYFQGTGAADDSGLPNDRFFAVRPEGSVSTLKIQRTERGDSAVYLCASRGQDNTEAFFGQGTRLTVV.

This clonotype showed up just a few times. CDR3 in DNA: TGTGCCAGCAGCTTAGGGGGACAAGGCGATGGCTACACCTTC. Protein: CASSLGGQGDGYTF. The chain couples TRBV7-6 to TRBJ1-2; tentatively, D is TRBD1 (6 bases). V lost 1 base to trimming and J lost 6 bases, with 12 bases between them. The germline V gene has CDR1 SGHVS and CDR2 FNYEAQ. The CDR3 spans 14 residues.

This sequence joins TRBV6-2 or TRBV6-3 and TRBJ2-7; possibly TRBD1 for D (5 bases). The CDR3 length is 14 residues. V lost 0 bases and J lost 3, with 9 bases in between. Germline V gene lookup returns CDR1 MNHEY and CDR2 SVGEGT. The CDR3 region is CASSYSAGNYEQYF. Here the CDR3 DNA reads TGTGCCAGCAGTTACTCTGCAGGGAACTACGAGCAGTACTTC.

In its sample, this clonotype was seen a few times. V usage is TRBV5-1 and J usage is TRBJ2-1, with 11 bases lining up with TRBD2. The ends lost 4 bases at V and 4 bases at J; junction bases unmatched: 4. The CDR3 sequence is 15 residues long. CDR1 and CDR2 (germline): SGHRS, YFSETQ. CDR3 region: CASSLTSGEYNEQFF. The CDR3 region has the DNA TGCGCCAGCAGCCTGACTAGCGGGGAATACAATGAGCAGTTCTTC.

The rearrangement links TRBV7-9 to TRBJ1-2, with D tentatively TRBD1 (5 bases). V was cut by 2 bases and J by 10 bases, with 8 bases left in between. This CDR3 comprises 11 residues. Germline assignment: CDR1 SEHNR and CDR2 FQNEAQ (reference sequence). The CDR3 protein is CASSLKGPYTF. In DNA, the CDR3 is TGTGCCAGCAGCTTAAAGGGGCCCTACACCTTC.

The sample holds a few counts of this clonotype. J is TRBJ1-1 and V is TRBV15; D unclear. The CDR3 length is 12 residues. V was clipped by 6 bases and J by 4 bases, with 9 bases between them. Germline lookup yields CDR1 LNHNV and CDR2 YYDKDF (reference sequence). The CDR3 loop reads CATSEGGTEAFF. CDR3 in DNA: TGTGCCACCAGTGAGGGCGGCACTGAAGCTTTCTTT.